These 10 T cell receptor beta chains share one sample of origin, sequenced in a study of T cells in Graves' hyperthyroidism and ophthalmopathy. It was RNA transcripts that yielded the amplified TCR beta CDR3 regions. HTBI primers were the set used in a first-round RT-PCR of the TCR CDR3. One entry per CDR3 protein, called by TCRdb with MiXCR from the multiplex PCR reads. Of roughly 500,000 distinct CDR3 sequences listed, roughly a quarter are singletons. Specimen: blood. The receptors come from a woman under 40 with Graves' ophthalmopathy.

This clonotype was found many times. The chain carries TRBV20-1 and TRBJ2-6; 7 positions agree with TRBD1. The germline CDR1 and CDR2 sequences are DFQATT and SNEGSKA (reference sequence). The CDR3 has 16 residues. The junction had 12 bases not matched to a gene; V was cut back by 6 bases and J by 4 bases. CDR3 region: CSAARDRPFGANVLTF. The CDR3 region has the DNA TGCAGTGCCGCACGGGACAGACCGTTCGGGGCCAACGTCCTGACTTTC.

This clonotype has ten or more counts. This chain connects TRBV6-2 or TRBV6-3 to TRBJ2-7; TRBD2 agrees at 7 bases. CDR1 and CDR2 (germline): MNHEY, SVGEGT. The CDR3 runs to 14 residues. V shed 7 bases, J shed 2 bases, and the junction held 8 bases outside the gene matches. CDR3 sequence reads: CASNHGGDPYEQYF. CDR3 DNA: TGTGCCAGCAACCATGGGGGGGACCCCTACGAGCAGTACTTC.

The chain employs TRBV6-2 or TRBV6-3 and TRBJ2-4; 9 nucleotides line up with TRBD1. Germline V gene sequence: CDR1 MNHEY, CDR2 SVGEGT. The CDR3 contains 16 residues. V was clipped by 2 bases and J by 7 bases; unmatched bases: 9. CDR3: CASSYADRGWDNIQYF. DNA of the CDR3: TGTGCCAGCAGTTACGCCGACAGGGGGTGGGATAACATTCAGTACTTC.

This clonotype was seen repeatedly, ten times or more. CDR3 nucleotide sequence: TGTGCCAGCAGTTATCTCTCTCCTCGTACTGAAGCTTTCTTT. Protein product: CASSYLSPRTEAFF. The V gene is TRBV6-2 or TRBV6-3, the J gene TRBJ1-1; D is unclear. The ends were cut back, 3 bases at V and 5 bases at J, with 13 bases in the middle. The CDR3 covers 14 residues. The germline CDR1 and CDR2 sequences are MNHEY and SVGEGT.

This clonotype was detected many times. The CDR3 DNA reads TGCAGCGTTGGGGACGGGCCAAACACTGAAGCTTTCTTT. As protein: CSVGDGPNTEAFF. The genes are TRBV29-1 and TRBJ1-1; possibly TRBD1 for D (5 bases). Germline V CDR1 and CDR2: SQVTM, ANQGSEA. CDR3 length equals 13 residues. Between the trimmed V and J ends, which lost 4 bases and 2 bases, there was a span of 11 bases. The entire variable domain, with the rest obtained from reference TRBV29-1 and TRBJ1-1, is as follows: SAVISQKPSRDICQRGTSLTIQCQVDSQVTMMFWYRQQPGQSLTLIATANQGSEATYESGFVIDKFPISRPNLTFSTLTVSNMSPEDSSIYLCSVGDGPNTEAFFGQGTRLTVV.

The chain joins TRBV20-1 to TRBJ1-6; 7 bases map to TRBD1. Germline V lookup: CDR1 DFQATT, CDR2 SNEGSKA (reference sequence). J gave up 4 bases and V 3 bases, and 3 bases lay outside the gene matches. The CDR3 spans 14 residues. The CDR3 DNA reads as TGCAGTGCTAGTATGGGACAGTATAATTCACCCCTCCACTTT. This sequence encodes CSASMGQYNSPLHF.

The chain combines TRBV12-3 or TRBV12-4 with TRBJ1-5, with 10 bases that match TRBD1. The CDR3 runs 15 residues. Unmatched junction bases numbered 6, after V lost 7 bases and J lost 3 bases. The CDR3: CASTPGQGTNQPQHF. The CDR3 bases are TGTGCCAGCACACCGGGACAGGGGACCAATCAGCCCCAGCATTTT.

This clonotype was seen a handful of times. This chain links TRBV20-1 with TRBJ1-1, with a possible D match to TRBD1 (6 bases). Germline V gives CDR1 DFQATT, CDR2 SNEGSKA (reference sequence). V lost 6 bases and J lost 4, with 9 bases in between. This CDR3 has 11 amino acids. The chain's CDR3 is CSAKGVTEAFF. CDR3 bases: TGCAGTGCCAAGGGGGTCACTGAAGCTTTCTTT.

This clonotype was seen only a few times. The genes are TRBV20-1 and TRBJ1-5; D is undetermined. V was pared by 7 bases and J by 7 bases, with 26 bases between. The CDR3 has 16 amino acids. Germline V gene lookup returns CDR1 DFQATT and CDR2 SNEGSKA (reference sequence). The DNA of the CDR3 is TGCAGTGTGAGACGGTCGGGGAACCAACTTTGGCAGCCCCAGCATTTT. Translation gives CSVRRSGNQLWQPQHF.

This chain joins TRBV6-1 and TRBJ2-2, with TRBD1 matching over 8 bases. CDR3 size: 18 residues. Germline assignment: CDR1 MNHNS and CDR2 SASEGT. Unmatched junction bases numbered 9, after V lost 2 bases and J lost 1 base. CDR3: CASSERVRGQVNTGELFF. The CDR3 nucleotides are TGTGCCAGCAGTGAAAGGGTGAGGGGACAGGTGAACACCGGGGAGCTGTTTTTT.